These T cell receptor beta chains were read from a single sample in a study of cytomegalovirus exposure and HLA in healthy donors. Some clones are missing from TCRdb's copy, which holds only in-frame ones; the method was immunoSEQ multiplex PCR. The sample lists about 150,000 clones, roughly 79% occurring once. Sequencing input: PBMCs. Receptors were obtained from a male donor in good health and CMV-seronegative. The CDR3 runs from the conserved cysteine through the conserved F or W. D genes are given only for firm matches. The size field is filled for only some rows; it gives once, few, many or a size class.

v_gene: TRBV9
j_gene: TRBJ2-1
d_gene: TRBD2
len: 15
abundance: NA
CDR3nt: TGTGCCAGCAGCGTTGGCGGGGGTTCGACTAATGAGCAGTTCTTC
CDR3aa: CASSVGGGSTNEQFF

v_gene: TRBV5-4
j_gene: TRBJ2-7
d_gene: NA
len: 14
abundance: NA
CDR3nt: TGTGCCAGCAGCTTCGACACGACCTCCTACGAGCAGTACTTC
CDR3aa: CASSFDTTSYEQYF

v_gene: TRBV7-9
j_gene: TRBJ2-1
d_gene: TRBD2
len: 16
abundance: NA
CDR3nt: TGTGCCAGCAGCCCTGCAAGCGGGGGAGCGGTATTCGAGCAGTTCTTC
CDR3aa: CASSPASGGAVFEQFF

v_gene: TRBV7-3
j_gene: TRBJ2-5
d_gene: NA
len: 15
abundance: NA
CDR3nt: TGTGCCAGCAGCACTAACGGGGGGCACCAAGAGACCCAGTACTTC
CDR3aa: CASSTNGGHQETQYF

v_gene: TRBV7-9
j_gene: TRBJ1-1
d_gene: NA
len: 13
abundance: NA
CDR3nt: TGTGCCAGCAGCTCGCCCGGGGGCACTGAAGCTTTCTTT
CDR3aa: CASSSPGGTEAFF

v_gene: TRBV6-5
j_gene: TRBJ2-2
d_gene: NA
len: 14
abundance: NA
CDR3nt: TGTGCCAGCAGCCCGGGGGTAGGGGCCGGGGAGCTGTTTTTT
CDR3aa: CASSPGVGAGELFF

v_gene: TRBV5-5
j_gene: TRBJ1-1
d_gene: TRBD1
len: 12
abundance: NA
CDR3nt: TGTGCCAGCAGCTCCTGGGACAGGGAAGCTTTCTTT
CDR3aa: CASSSWDREAFF

v_gene: TRBV27
j_gene: TRBJ2-7
d_gene: TRBD2
len: 16
abundance: NA
CDR3nt: TGTGCCAGCAGTTTATCGCTAGCGGGGTACTCCTACGAGCAGTACTTC
CDR3aa: CASSLSLAGYSYEQYF

v_gene: TRBV7-7
j_gene: TRBJ2-1
d_gene: TRBD2
len: 16
abundance: NA
CDR3nt: TGTGCCAGCAGCTTAGTATGGCGGGGGAACTACAATGAGCAGTTCTTC
CDR3aa: CASSLVWRGNYNEQFF

v_gene: TRBV19
j_gene: TRBJ1-2
d_gene: NA
len: 14
abundance: NA
CDR3nt: TGTGCCAGTAGTACAGGCGACCCTAACTATGGCTACACCTTC
CDR3aa: CASSTGDPNYGYTF

v_gene: TRBV7-7
j_gene: TRBJ2-1
d_gene: NA
len: 13
abundance: NA
CDR3nt: TGTGCCAGCAGCTTAAGCGGAGCGGATGAGCAGTTCTTC
CDR3aa: CASSLSGADEQFF

v_gene: TRBV7-6
j_gene: TRBJ1-1
d_gene: TRBD1
len: 14
abundance: NA
CDR3nt: TGTGCCAGCAGCCTGGGACAGGGGAACACTGAAGCTTTCTTT
CDR3aa: CASSLGQGNTEAFF

v_gene: TRBV2
j_gene: TRBJ1-5
d_gene: NA
len: 17
abundance: NA
CDR3nt: TGTGCCAGCAGTGAAGGGCTACAAGGGGTCCGCGATCAGCCCCAGCATTTT
CDR3aa: CASSEGLQGVRDQPQHF

v_gene: TRBV7-2
j_gene: TRBJ1-1
d_gene: NA
len: 14
abundance: once
CDR3nt: TGTGCCAGCAGCTTTAGTGGAAAAGGGAGAGAGGCTTTCTTT
CDR3aa: CASSFSGKGREAFF

v_gene: TRBV12-5
j_gene: TRBJ1-1
d_gene: TRBD1
len: 17
abundance: NA
CDR3nt: TGTGCTAGTGGTTTTGACAGGGGGCAACGAGGGAGCACTGAAGCTTTCTTT
CDR3aa: CASGFDRGQRGSTEAFF

v_gene: TRBV30
j_gene: TRBJ1-5
d_gene: TRBD1
len: 13
abundance: NA
CDR3nt: TGTGCCTGGGCTGGACAGGGGAATCAGCCCCAGCATTTT
CDR3aa: CAWAGQGNQPQHF

v_gene: TRBV23-1
j_gene: TRBJ2-1
d_gene: TRBD2
len: 19
abundance: NA
CDR3nt: TGCGCCAGCAGTCAATCAGGGCTAGCGGGGGTGAGCTCCTACAATGAGCAGTTCTTC
CDR3aa: CASSQSGLAGVSSYNEQFF

v_gene: TRBV2
j_gene: TRBJ2-1
d_gene: NA
len: 15
abundance: NA
CDR3nt: TGTGCCAGCAGTGAATCGCGAAGCTCCTACAATGAGCAGTTCTTC
CDR3aa: CASSESRSSYNEQFF

v_gene: TRBV9
j_gene: TRBJ2-3
d_gene: NA
len: 16
abundance: NA
CDR3nt: TGTGCCAGCAGCGTAAGTCGGGAGTCGAGCACAGATACGCAGTATTTT
CDR3aa: CASSVSRESSTDTQYF

v_gene: TRBV4-3
j_gene: TRBJ2-3
d_gene: NA
len: 16
abundance: NA
CDR3nt: TGCGCCAGCAGCCGCACCCGCGGGGGCAGCACAGATACGCAGTATTTT
CDR3aa: CASSRTRGGSTDTQYF

v_gene: TRBV6-5
j_gene: TRBJ2-7
d_gene: NA
len: 11
abundance: NA
CDR3nt: TGTGCCAGCAAGGGAGTCCACGAGCAGTACTTC
CDR3aa: CASKGVHEQYF

v_gene: TRBV6-5
j_gene: TRBJ2-7
d_gene: TRBD1
len: 14
abundance: NA
CDR3nt: TGTGCCAGCAGGCGACAGGGGACGGGGTACGAGCAGTACTTC
CDR3aa: CASRRQGTGYEQYF

v_gene: TRBV18
j_gene: TRBJ2-3
d_gene: NA
len: 15
abundance: NA
CDR3nt: TGTGCCAGCTCACCACAGCGGACTAGCACAGATACGCAGTATTTT
CDR3aa: CASSPQRTSTDTQYF

v_gene: TRBV27
j_gene: TRBJ2-1
d_gene: TRBD1
len: 16
abundance: NA
CDR3nt: TGTGCCAGCAGTTTATCGACAGGGAGCTCCTACAATGAGCAGTTCTTC
CDR3aa: CASSLSTGSSYNEQFF

v_gene: TRBV5-4
j_gene: TRBJ2-1
d_gene: TRBD1
len: 13
abundance: NA
CDR3nt: TGTGCCAGCAGCGTCCGGGACAGGGAACGGCAGTTCTTC
CDR3aa: CASSVRDRERQFF

v_gene: TRBV4-3
j_gene: TRBJ2-7
d_gene: NA
len: 15
abundance: NA
CDR3nt: TGCGCCAGCAGCCAAGATCTGGACAGAACCTACGAGCAGTACTTC
CDR3aa: CASSQDLDRTYEQYF

v_gene: TRBV6-5
j_gene: TRBJ1-1
d_gene: TRBD1
len: 15
abundance: NA
CDR3nt: TGTGCCAGCAGTTCCCCCGGGACAGGGTCGTCTGAAGCTTTCTTT
CDR3aa: CASSSPGTGSSEAFF

v_gene: TRBV10-1
j_gene: TRBJ2-6
d_gene: TRBD2
len: 19
abundance: NA
CDR3nt: TGCGCCATTACATCGACTAGCGGGAGTTTATACGGTGGGGCCAACGTCCTGACTTTC
CDR3aa: CAITSTSGSLYGGANVLTF

v_gene: TRBV11-2
j_gene: TRBJ2-7
d_gene: TRBD2
len: 15
abundance: NA
CDR3nt: TGTGCCAGCAGCCGAACTAGCGGGGGGTCCTACGAGCAGTACTTC
CDR3aa: CASSRTSGGSYEQYF

v_gene: TRBV5-1
j_gene: TRBJ2-3
d_gene: NA
len: 13
abundance: NA
CDR3nt: TGCGCCAGCAGCTTGAGCCGGGTAGATACGCAGTATTTT
CDR3aa: CASSLSRVDTQYF

v_gene: TRBV6-1
j_gene: TRBJ1-2
d_gene: TRBD1
len: 16
abundance: few
CDR3nt: TGTGCCAGCAGTGAACAGAGACAGGGGGCGAGCTATGGCTACACCTTC
CDR3aa: CASSEQRQGASYGYTF

v_gene: TRBV6-5
j_gene: TRBJ1-2
d_gene: TRBD1
len: 15
abundance: NA
CDR3nt: TGTGCCAGCAGTTACGACGGACAGGCCAACTATGGCTACACCTTC
CDR3aa: CASSYDGQANYGYTF

v_gene: TRBV14
j_gene: TRBJ2-7
d_gene: NA
len: 12
abundance: once
CDR3nt: TGTGCCAGCAGCCGAGACAGCTACGAGCAGTACTTC
CDR3aa: CASSRDSYEQYF

v_gene: TRBV5-1
j_gene: TRBJ1-1
d_gene: NA
len: 13
abundance: NA
CDR3nt: TGCGCCAGCAGGTACACAGGGAACACTGAAGCTTTCTTT
CDR3aa: CASRYTGNTEAFF

v_gene: TRBV4-1
j_gene: TRBJ1-4
d_gene: NA
len: 14
abundance: NA
CDR3nt: TGCGCCAGCAGCCTCATACAGGAAAATGAAAAACTGTTTTTT
CDR3aa: CASSLIQENEKLFF

v_gene: TRBV9
j_gene: TRBJ1-2
d_gene: NA
len: 12
abundance: NA
CDR3nt: TGTGCCAGCAGCGCTACAGGCTATGGCTACACCTTC
CDR3aa: CASSATGYGYTF

v_gene: TRBV10-1
j_gene: TRBJ1-2
d_gene: TRBD1
len: 14
abundance: NA
CDR3nt: TGCGCCAGCAGTGAGTCGGCGGGACAGACCTGTTACACCTTC
CDR3aa: CASSESAGQTCYTF

v_gene: TRBV29-1
j_gene: TRBJ2-1
d_gene: NA
len: 13
abundance: NA
CDR3nt: TGCAGCGTATTGTCCGACACTTACAATGAGCAGTTCTTC
CDR3aa: CSVLSDTYNEQFF

v_gene: TRBV4-1
j_gene: TRBJ2-3
d_gene: TRBD2
len: 17
abundance: NA
CDR3nt: TGCGCCAGCAGCCAAGATATTAGCGGGGGGGCAGCAGATACGCAGTATTTT
CDR3aa: CASSQDISGGAADTQYF

v_gene: TRBV7-6
j_gene: TRBJ2-1
d_gene: NA
len: 13
abundance: NA
CDR3nt: TGTGCCAGCAGCCAGGCCCTTCCCGATGAGCAGTTCTTC
CDR3aa: CASSQALPDEQFF

v_gene: TRBV19
j_gene: TRBJ1-1
d_gene: TRBD1
len: 16
abundance: NA
CDR3nt: TGTGCCAGTAGTATACGCATTACAGGGGGCTCGAATGAAGCTTTCTTT
CDR3aa: CASSIRITGGSNEAFF

v_gene: TRBV6-5
j_gene: TRBJ2-6
d_gene: NA
len: 13
abundance: NA
CDR3nt: TGTGCCAGCAGTGAGATAGGGGCCAACGTCCTGACTTTC
CDR3aa: CASSEIGANVLTF